This TCR beta chain was identified during a study of identical twins. Study results and limitations: Within beta out-of-frame sequences, the excess sharing observed between twins was weaker. Zero-insertion results could be subject to partial confounding by invariant MAIT and iNKT cells.

Trimming cost V 4 bases and J 6 bases, with 22 bases left between them. The CDR3 has 17 amino acids. Germline CDR1 reads MGHRA; CDR2 reads YSYEKL. A universal primer site was added by template switching, and unique molecular identifiers were carried by the cDNA. TCRdb independently ran MiXCR on the 5' RACE reads; one entry per CDR3 protein. This sample carries 280,000 or so distinct CDR3 sequences, around 8.8% of them seen once, and the ten largest clones take approximately 2.1%. This clonotype was seen a handful of times. The target antigen is unknown. The data were also submitted as part of a second study, on yellow fever vaccine responses in identical twins.

The clonotype comes from a woman between 18 and 29 years old in good health. The sequencing input was memory (CD45RO+) T cells sorted from blood. The V call is TRBV4-1, the J call TRBJ2-1; TRBD2 might be the D (5 bases). Here the CDR3 reads CASSRNRNGLGVNEQFF. The CDR3 nucleotides are TGCGCCAGCAGCCGGAACCGGAACGGACTTGGGGTCAATGAGCAGTTCTTC.